The 27 T cell receptor beta chains below all came from one sample that was sequenced in a study of blood T cells in healthy people across ages. The authors ran a second PCR of roughly 6 to 12 cycles using a sample-barcoded 5' primer and a J-beta primer mix. Via MiXCR, TCRdb re-called the 5' RACE reads, giving one row per CDR3 protein. The sample carries roughly 2 million distinct CDR3 sequences, just under 50% recorded once. The sequenced sample was blood. All receptors come from a woman aged 40 to 49 in good health.

This clonotype showed up just a few times. The chain is built from TRBV2 and TRBJ2-4, with a possible D match to TRBD1 (6 bases). This CDR3 is 16 amino acids long. Germline assignment: CDR1 SNHLY and CDR2 FYNNEI. The V and J ends lost 6 bases and 2 bases respectively, with 17 bases between them. In DNA form, the CDR3 reads TGTGCCAGCAGGAATCCTTTAGGGGGACCCAAAAACATTCAGTACTTC. This gives the protein CASRNPLGGPKNIQYF.

The V and J genes are TRBV6-2 or TRBV6-3 and TRBJ2-5, with a tentative D call TRBD1 (5 bases). CDR3 size: 12 residues. Germline assignment: CDR1 MNHEY and CDR2 SVGEGT. V was shortened by 8 bases and J by 2 bases, with 9 bases between the two germline ends. CDR3 protein: CASGAEQETQYF. CDR3 DNA sequence: TGTGCCAGCGGGGCTGAACAAGAGACCCAGTACTTC.

This clonotype has only a few counts. J is TRBJ2-4 and V is TRBV15, with D maybe TRBD2 (7 bases). The end of the DNA aligns better with TRBJ2-5, so the J call may be wrong. Per the germline V gene, CDR1 is LNHNV and CDR2 is YYDKDF (reference sequence). The CDR3 is made up of 19 amino acids. The DNA for the CDR3 is TGTGCCACCAGCAGAGATCTCGGGGCGGGGGCCAACCTCGGAGAGACCCAGTACTTC. It is translated as CATSRDLGAGANLGETQYF.

The CDR3 DNA sequence: TGCAACGTAACTAGCGGGGGCACAGATACGCAGTATTTT. Its protein is CNVTSGGTDTQYF. The chain employs TRBV29-1 and TRBJ2-3, with 10 bases aligning to TRBD2. From germline, CDR1 is SQVTM and CDR2 ANQGSEA. The CDR3 totals 13 residues.

The chain couples TRBV11-2 to TRBJ1-4, with 9 positions matching TRBD1. The length of the CDR3 is 18 residues. V lost 0 bases, J lost 3 bases, and 8 bases stayed unmatched. Germline V gives CDR1 SGHAT, CDR2 FQNNGV. The DNA of the CDR3 is TGTGCCAGCAGCTTAGATATTCGAGACAGGGGGGCTAATGAAAAACTGTTTTTT. Amino acid sequence: CASSLDIRDRGANEKLFF.

This chain joins TRBV20-1 and TRBJ1-2; D ambiguous. Germline V gene data show CDR1 as DFQATT and CDR2 as SNEGSKA (reference sequence). V gave up 2 bases and J gave up 6 bases, with 22 bases separating them. This CDR3 region has 16 residues. The DNA for the CDR3 is TGCAGTGCTAGACCTATAGTCAAAGGGTCGGGGAATGGCTACACCTTC. Protein: CSARPIVKGSGNGYTF.

The rearrangement uses TRBV28 and TRBJ2-5; 7 nucleotides align to TRBD1. Germline-derived CDR1 and CDR2 are MDHEN and SYDVKM. With V trimmed by 5 bases and J by 11 bases, 11 bases remained unmatched. The CDR3 is 13 residues long. CDR3 nucleotides: TGTGCCAGCAGTCCCCCTGACAGGGTAGGGCAGTACTTC. This codes for CASSPPDRVGQYF.

J is TRBJ2-4 and V is TRBV20-1; no clear D. The DNA end lines up better with TRBJ2-5; the J call may be wrong. The CDR3 covers 12 residues. Germline-derived CDR1 and CDR2 are DFQATT and SNEGSKA (reference sequence). The CDR3 sequence is CSARGPAETQYF. The CDR3 region has the DNA TGCAGTGCTAGAGGCCCGGCGGAGACCCAGTACTTC.

The chain uses TRBV6-5 and TRBJ2-5, with D perhaps TRBD1 or TRBD2 (6 bases each). The CDR3 is 15 residues long. Trimming cost V 2 bases and J 7 bases, with 17 bases left between them. Germline lookup yields CDR1 MNHEY and CDR2 SVGAGI. The CDR3 DNA sequence: TGTGCCAGCAGTTACAGCAGGGCCAAGGGGGGGACCCAGTACTTC. Amino acid sequence: CASSYSRAKGGTQYF.

As for this clonotype: A much more abundant neighbour one base away suggests this may be a read error. V gene TRBV3-1 combines with J gene TRBJ2-5; the D gene is possibly TRBD1 (6 bases). The DNA matches TRBJ2-7 better at its end, which makes the J call doubtful. Per germline, CDR1 LGHDT and CDR2 YNNKEL (reference sequence). The CDR3 runs to 12 residues. CDR3: CASGGTGSEQYF. CDR3 nucleotides: TGTGCCAGCGGCGGCACAGGGAGCGAGCAGTACTTC.

This clonotype came up a few times. The chain employs TRBV5-1 and TRBJ2-1, with TRBD2 identical over 12 bases. The CDR3 runs to 12 residues. With V trimmed by 7 bases and J by 9 bases, 2 bases remained unmatched. In germline, CDR1 is SGHRS, CDR2 YFSETQ. The CDR3 reads CASGLAGTEQFF. The CDR3 nucleotides read TGCGCCAGCGGACTAGCGGGGACTGAGCAGTTCTTC.

This clonotype was picked up a small number of times. The chain uses TRBV12-3 or TRBV12-4 and TRBJ2-5, with D perhaps TRBD1 (7 bases). This CDR3 has 14 amino acids. The V gene lost 6 bases and the J gene lost 5 bases, with 16 bases spanning the gap. The CDR3 reads CASSSLSGGETQYF. The CDR3 nucleotides are TGTGCCAGCAGCTCATTGTCAGGGGGGGAGACCCAGTACTTC.

This clonotype was recorded only once. One end of the junction varies from germline; a read error may be responsible. The J gene is TRBJ2-3, the V gene TRBV20-1; D remains ambiguous. Germline V gene lookup returns CDR1 DFQATT and CDR2 SNEGSKA (reference sequence). This CDR3 is 11 amino acids long. The CDR3 sequence is CSARTADTRYF. CDR3 nucleotide sequence: TGCAGTGCGAGGACCGCAGATACGCGGTATTTT.

There are a few counts of this clonotype. The V call is TRBV6-6, the J call TRBJ2-3, with D possibly TRBD2 on 5 matching bases. CDR1 and CDR2 from the germline V gene are MNHNY and SVGAGI (reference sequence). CDR3 length: 14 amino acids. The V gene lost 7 bases and the J gene lost 5 bases, with 16 bases spanning the gap. CDR3 sequence reads: CASNLDWRVDTQYF. The CDR3 DNA reads as TGTGCCAGCAATCTAGACTGGCGGGTAGATACGCAGTATTTT.

This clonotype was recorded at least ten times. The genes are TRBV5-5 and TRBJ2-5; tentative D call: TRBD1 (6 bases). CDR1 and CDR2 from the germline V gene are SGHKS and YYEKEE (reference sequence). CDR3 size: 14 residues. With 1 base removed from V and 4 bases from J, the gap between germline ends came to 11 bases. In nucleotides, the CDR3 is TGTGCCAGCAGCTTGTCGCAGGGGCGAGAGACCCAGTACTTC. It codes for CASSLSQGRETQYF.

The V call is TRBV6-2 or TRBV6-3, the J call TRBJ2-3; D might be TRBD1 (6 bases). This CDR3 comprises 16 residues. Germline values: CDR1 MNHEY, CDR2 SVGEGT. Trimming cost V 6 bases and J 0 bases, with 16 bases left between them. This CDR3 reads CASSHPGHTSTDTQYF. The CDR3, as DNA: TGTGCCAGCAGCCATCCGGGACACACTAGCACAGATACGCAGTATTTT.

Only a few counts were recorded for this clonotype. The chain has TRBV10-2 and TRBJ2-1; D unclear. The CDR3 covers 15 residues. CDR1 and CDR2 from the germline V gene are WSHSY and SAAADI. Trimming cost V 7 bases and J 5 bases, with 18 bases left between them. CDR3 in amino acids: CASMSLILVNNEQFF. The CDR3 bases are TGCGCCAGCATGAGCCTAATTTTGGTAAACAATGAGCAGTTCTTC.

This sequence joins TRBV16 and TRBJ1-2; D is unresolved. Trimming took off 4 bases at V and 0 bases at J, with 12 bases between the two ends. This CDR3 is 15 amino acids long. From germline, CDR1 is KGHSY and CDR2 FQNENV. The CDR3 coding sequence is TGTGCCAGCAGCCCAGTAATGGATTCTAACTATGGCTACACCTTC. Its protein is CASSPVMDSNYGYTF.

CDR3 amino acids: CASSPRGVNEKLFF. The CDR3 DNA follows: TGTGCCAGCAGCCCCAGGGGTGTTAATGAAAAACTGTTTTTT. The chain combines TRBV6-6 with TRBJ1-4, with D possibly TRBD1 on 6 matching bases. V was shortened by 6 bases and J by 4 bases, with 12 bases between the two germline ends. Germline loops: CDR1 MNHNY, CDR2 SVGAGI (reference sequence). CDR3 size: 14 residues.

The V and J genes are TRBV18 and TRBJ2-7, with D unclear. The J call may be wrong; the DNA end is better matched by TRBJ2-4. The germline CDR1 and CDR2 sequences are KGHSH and LQKENI. CDR3 length: 13 amino acids. CDR3: CASSPTSSNIQYF. CDR3 DNA sequence: TGTGCCAGCTCACCGACCTCGTCAAACATTCAGTACTTC.

This clonotype turned up a few times. V and J are TRBV27 and TRBJ2-1; 7 bases align to TRBD2. CDR3 length: 14 amino acids. The V gene's germline CDR1 is MNHEY and CDR2 SMNVEV (reference sequence). V shed 9 bases and J 4 bases; nucleotides not matched to a gene: 9. The CDR3 here is CASRGLAEYNEQFF. The CDR3 DNA follows: TGTGCCAGTAGAGGGCTAGCGGAATACAATGAGCAGTTCTTC.

This rearrangement joins TRBV6-2 or TRBV6-3 to TRBJ2-5; 8 nucleotides match TRBD2. CDR1 and CDR2 from the germline V gene are MNHEY and SVGEGT. This CDR3 has 15 amino acids. After removal of 8 bases from V and 11 bases from J, the junction contained 19 bases not matched to a gene. The CDR3 here is CASSTERETYNEQYF. In nucleotides, the CDR3 is TGTGCCAGCTCTACCGAGCGGGAGACTTACAATGAGCAGTACTTC.

This sequence joins TRBV11-2 and TRBJ1-4; D is perhaps TRBD1 (6 bases). The ends were cut back, 5 bases at V and 7 bases at J, with 17 bases in the middle. Germline assignment: CDR1 SGHAT and CDR2 FQNNGV. This CDR3 region has 15 residues. This CDR3 is CASSPRQAGPEKLFF. In nucleotides, the CDR3 is TGTGCCAGCAGCCCGAGACAGGCTGGACCTGAAAAACTGTTTTTT. Full variable domain (outside the CDR3, taken from reference TRBV11-2 and TRBJ1-4): EAGVAQSPRYKIIEKRQSVAFWCNPISGHATLYWYQQILGQGPKLLIQFQNNGVVDDSQLPKDRFSAERLKGVDSTLKIQPAKLEDSAVYLCASSPRQAGPEKLFFGSGTQLSVL.

This chain links TRBV5-6 with TRBJ2-5; either TRBD1 or TRBD2 may fit D (5 bases each). CDR3 size: 17 residues. Germline CDR1 reads SGHDT; CDR2 reads YYEEEE. The V and J ends lost 0 bases and 0 bases respectively, with 15 bases between them. CDR3 sequence (DNA): TGTGCCAGCAGCTTGGTCACTCTGGGGACGGACCAAGAGACCCAGTACTTC. This translates into CASSLVTLGTDQETQYF.

The V and J genes are TRBV7-9 and TRBJ1-1; TRBD1 matches 10 bases. Germline-derived CDR1 and CDR2 are SEHNR and FQNEAQ (reference sequence). The trim removed 2 bases at V and 1 base at J, leaving 1 base unmatched. The CDR3 is made up of 15 amino acids. CDR3 loop: CASSLRTGGNTEAFF. The DNA of the CDR3 is TGTGCCAGCAGCTTAAGGACAGGGGGGAACACTGAAGCTTTCTTT. Based on the CDR3 plus reference TRBV7-9 and TRBJ1-1, the full variable domain is DTGVSQNPRHKITKRGQNVTFRCDPISEHNRLYWYRQTLGQGPEFLTYFQNEAQLEKSRLLSDRFSAERPKGSFSTLEIQRTEQGDSAMYLCASSLRTGGNTEAFFGQGTRLTVV.

The chain is built from TRBV5-1 and TRBJ2-7, with D perhaps assigned TRBD1 or TRBD2 (5 bases each). Per germline, CDR1 SGHRS and CDR2 YFSETQ. The CDR3 is 16 amino acids. Trimming left V 0 bases short and J 0 bases short, with 13 bases between. CDR3 sequence: CASSLAGRTNSYEQYF. The CDR3 DNA reads as TGCGCCAGCAGCTTGGCGGGACGGACGAACTCCTACGAGCAGTACTTC.

The V call is TRBV7-6, the J call TRBJ2-1, with 9 bases matching TRBD1. The germline V gene has CDR1 SGHVS and CDR2 FNYEAQ. V was pared by 1 base and J by 10 bases, with 8 bases of the junction left unmatched. The CDR3 totals 15 residues. This CDR3 reads CASSLVPQGAGEQFF. In nucleotides, the CDR3 is TGTGCCAGCAGCTTAGTTCCACAGGGGGCGGGAGAGCAGTTCTTC.